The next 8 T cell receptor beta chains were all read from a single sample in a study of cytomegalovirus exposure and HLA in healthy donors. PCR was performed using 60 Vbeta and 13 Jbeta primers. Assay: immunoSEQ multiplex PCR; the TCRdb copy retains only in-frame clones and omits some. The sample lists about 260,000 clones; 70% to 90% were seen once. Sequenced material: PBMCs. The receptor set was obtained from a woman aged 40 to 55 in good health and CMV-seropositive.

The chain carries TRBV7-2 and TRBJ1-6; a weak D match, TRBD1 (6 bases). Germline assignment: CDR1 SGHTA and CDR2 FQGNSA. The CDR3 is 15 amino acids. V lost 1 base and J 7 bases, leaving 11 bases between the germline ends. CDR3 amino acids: CASSLVAGANSPLHF. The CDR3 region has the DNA TGTGCCAGCAGCTTAGTTGCAGGGGCCAATTCACCCCTCCACTTT.

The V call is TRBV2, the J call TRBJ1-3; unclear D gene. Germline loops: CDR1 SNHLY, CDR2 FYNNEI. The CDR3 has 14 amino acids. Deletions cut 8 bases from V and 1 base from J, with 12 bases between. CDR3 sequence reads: CASSPGWSGNTIYF. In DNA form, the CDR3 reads TGTGCCAGCTCACCGGGGTGGTCTGGAAACACCATATATTTT.

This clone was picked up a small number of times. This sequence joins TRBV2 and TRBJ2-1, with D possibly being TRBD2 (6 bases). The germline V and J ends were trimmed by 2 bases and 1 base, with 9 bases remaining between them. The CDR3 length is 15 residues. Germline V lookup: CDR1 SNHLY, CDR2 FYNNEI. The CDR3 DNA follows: TGTGCCAGCAGTGAACAAAGCGGGTCCTACAATGAGCAGTTCTTC. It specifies CASSEQSGSYNEQFF. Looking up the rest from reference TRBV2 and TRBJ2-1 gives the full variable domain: EPEVTQTPSHQVTQMGQEVILRCVPISNHLYFYWYRQILGQKVEFLVSFYNNEISEKSEIFDDQFSVERPDGSNFTLKIRSTKLEDSAMYFCASSEQSGSYNEQFFGPGTRLTVL.

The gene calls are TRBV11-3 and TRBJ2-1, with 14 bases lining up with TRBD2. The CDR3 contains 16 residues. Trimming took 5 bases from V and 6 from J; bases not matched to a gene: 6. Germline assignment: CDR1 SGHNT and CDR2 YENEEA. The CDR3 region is CASSTRTSGRLNEQFF. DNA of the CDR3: TGTGCCAGCAGCACGAGGACTAGCGGGAGGCTCAATGAGCAGTTCTTC.

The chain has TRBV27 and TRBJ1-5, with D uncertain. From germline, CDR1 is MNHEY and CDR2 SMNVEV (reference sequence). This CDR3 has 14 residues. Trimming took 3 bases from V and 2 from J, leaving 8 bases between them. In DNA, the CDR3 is TGTGCCAGCAGTTTGCAGAGGGGCAATCAGCCCCAGCATTTT. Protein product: CASSLQRGNQPQHF.

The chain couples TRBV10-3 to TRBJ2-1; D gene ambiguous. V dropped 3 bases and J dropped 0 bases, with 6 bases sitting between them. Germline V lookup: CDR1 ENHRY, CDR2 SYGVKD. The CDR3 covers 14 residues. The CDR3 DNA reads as TGTGCCATCAGTGAACAAAGCTCCTACAATGAGCAGTTCTTC. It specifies CAISEQSSYNEQFF.

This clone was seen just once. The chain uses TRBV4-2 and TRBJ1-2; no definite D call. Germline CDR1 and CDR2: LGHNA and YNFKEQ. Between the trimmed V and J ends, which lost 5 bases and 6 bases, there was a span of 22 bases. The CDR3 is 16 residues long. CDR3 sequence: CASSAQQAPGGDGYTF. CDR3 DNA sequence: TGTGCCAGCAGCGCACAGCAGGCGCCCGGCGGGGATGGCTACACCTTC.

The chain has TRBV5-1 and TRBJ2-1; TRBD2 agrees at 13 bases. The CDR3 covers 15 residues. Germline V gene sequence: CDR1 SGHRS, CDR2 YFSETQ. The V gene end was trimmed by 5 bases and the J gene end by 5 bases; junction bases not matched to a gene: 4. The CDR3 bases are TGCGCCAGCAGAGTACTAGCGGGAGGGGACAATGAGCAGTTCTTC. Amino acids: CASRVLAGGDNEQFF. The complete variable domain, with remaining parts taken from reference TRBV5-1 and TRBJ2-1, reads KAGVTQTPRYLIKTRGQQVTLSCSPISGHRSVSWYQQTPGQGLQFLFEYFSETQRNKGNFPGRFSGRQFSNSRSEMNVSTLELGDSALYLCASRVLAGGDNEQFFGPGTRLTVL.